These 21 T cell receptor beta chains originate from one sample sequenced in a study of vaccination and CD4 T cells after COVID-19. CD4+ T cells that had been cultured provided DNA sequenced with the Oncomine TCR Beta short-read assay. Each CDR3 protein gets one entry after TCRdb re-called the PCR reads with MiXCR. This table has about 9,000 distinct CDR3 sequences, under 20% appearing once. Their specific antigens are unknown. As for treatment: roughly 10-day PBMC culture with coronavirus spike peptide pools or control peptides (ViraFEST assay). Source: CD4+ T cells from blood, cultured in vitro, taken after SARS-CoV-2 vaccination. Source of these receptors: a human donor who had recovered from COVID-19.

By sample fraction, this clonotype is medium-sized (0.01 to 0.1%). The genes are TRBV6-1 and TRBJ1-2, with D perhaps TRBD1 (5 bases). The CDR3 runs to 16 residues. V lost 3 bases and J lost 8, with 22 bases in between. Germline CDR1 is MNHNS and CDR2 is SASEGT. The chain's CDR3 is CASSELGRQSLGGYTF. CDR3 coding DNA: TGTGCCAGCAGTGAGTTAGGGCGACAGTCCTTGGGGGGCTACACCTTC.

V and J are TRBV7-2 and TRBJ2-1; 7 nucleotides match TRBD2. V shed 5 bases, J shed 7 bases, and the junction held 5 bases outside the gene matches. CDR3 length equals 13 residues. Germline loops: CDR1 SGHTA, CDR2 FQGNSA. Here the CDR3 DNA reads TGTGCCAGCAGCCTGACTAGCCAGAATGAGCAGTTCTTC. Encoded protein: CASSLTSQNEQFF.

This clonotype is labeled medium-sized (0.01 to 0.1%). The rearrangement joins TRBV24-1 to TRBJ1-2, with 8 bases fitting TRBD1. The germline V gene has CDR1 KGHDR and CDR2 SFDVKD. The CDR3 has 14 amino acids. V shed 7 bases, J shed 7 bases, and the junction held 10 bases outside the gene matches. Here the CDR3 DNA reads TGTGCCACCAGCCCGGACAGGGAAGTTGGTGGCTACACCTTC. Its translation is CATSPDREVGGYTF.

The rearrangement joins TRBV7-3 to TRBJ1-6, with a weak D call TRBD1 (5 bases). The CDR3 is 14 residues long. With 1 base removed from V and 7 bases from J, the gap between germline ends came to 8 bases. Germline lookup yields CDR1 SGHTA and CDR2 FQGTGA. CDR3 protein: CASSLSYRNSPLHF. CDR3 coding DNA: TGTGCCAGCAGCTTAAGTTACAGGAATTCACCCCTCCACTTT.

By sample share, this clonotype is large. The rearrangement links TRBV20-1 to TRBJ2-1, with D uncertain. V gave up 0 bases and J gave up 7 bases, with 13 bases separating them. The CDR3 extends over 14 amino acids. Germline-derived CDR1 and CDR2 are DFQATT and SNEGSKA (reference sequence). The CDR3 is CSARDHLGRNEQFF. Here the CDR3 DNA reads TGCAGTGCTAGAGACCATCTAGGACGGAATGAGCAGTTCTTC.

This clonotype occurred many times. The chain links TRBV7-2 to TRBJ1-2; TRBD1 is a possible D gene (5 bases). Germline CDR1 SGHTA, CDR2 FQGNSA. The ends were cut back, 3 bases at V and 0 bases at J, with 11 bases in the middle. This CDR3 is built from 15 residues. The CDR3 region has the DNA TGTGCCAGCAGCTTCACGGGACCAGCTAACTATGGCTACACCTTC. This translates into CASSFTGPANYGYTF.

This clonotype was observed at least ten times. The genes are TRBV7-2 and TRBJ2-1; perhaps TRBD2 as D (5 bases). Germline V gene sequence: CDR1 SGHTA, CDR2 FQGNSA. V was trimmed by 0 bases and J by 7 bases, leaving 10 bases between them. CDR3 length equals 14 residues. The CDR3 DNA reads TGTGCCAGCAGCTTAGCGGGCGAGGGAAATGAGCAGTTCTTC. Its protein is CASSLAGEGNEQFF.

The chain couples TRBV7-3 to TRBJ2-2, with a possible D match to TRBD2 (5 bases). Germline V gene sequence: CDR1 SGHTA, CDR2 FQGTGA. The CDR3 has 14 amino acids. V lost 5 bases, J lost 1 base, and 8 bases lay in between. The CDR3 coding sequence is TGTGCCAGCAGCGGAGGAAAGAACACCGGGGAGCTGTTTTTT. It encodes CASSGGKNTGELFF.

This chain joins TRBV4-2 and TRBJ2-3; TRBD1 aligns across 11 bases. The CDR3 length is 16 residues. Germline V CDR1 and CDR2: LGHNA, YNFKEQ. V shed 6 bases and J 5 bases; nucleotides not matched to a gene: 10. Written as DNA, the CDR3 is TGTGCCAGCAGTCTCGGCCGGGACAGGGGGGGAGATACGCAGTATTTT. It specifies CASSLGRDRGGDTQYF.

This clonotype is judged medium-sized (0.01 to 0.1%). The CDR3 spells CASRSSGKGYNEQFF. In DNA, the CDR3 is TGTGCCAGCAGGTCTAGCGGGAAGGGATACAATGAGCAGTTCTTC. J is TRBJ2-1 and V is TRBV6-1, with TRBD2 matching over 9 bases. The CDR3 extends over 15 amino acids. The ends lost 6 bases at V and 4 bases at J; junction bases unmatched: 7. Per the germline V gene, CDR1 is MNHNS and CDR2 is SASEGT.

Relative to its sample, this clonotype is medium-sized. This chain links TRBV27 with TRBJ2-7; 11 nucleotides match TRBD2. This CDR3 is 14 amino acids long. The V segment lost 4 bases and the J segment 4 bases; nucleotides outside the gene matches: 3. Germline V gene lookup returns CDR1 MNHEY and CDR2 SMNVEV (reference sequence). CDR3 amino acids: CASSSSGGRYEQYF. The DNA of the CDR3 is TGTGCCAGCAGTTCTAGCGGGGGGCGGTACGAGCAGTACTTC.

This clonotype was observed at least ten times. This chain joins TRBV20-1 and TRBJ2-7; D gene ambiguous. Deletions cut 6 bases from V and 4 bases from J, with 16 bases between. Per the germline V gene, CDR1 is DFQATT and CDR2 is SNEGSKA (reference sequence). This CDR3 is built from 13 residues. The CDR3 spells CSAGSQTGYEQYF. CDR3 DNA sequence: TGCAGTGCCGGATCACAGACTGGGTACGAGCAGTACTTC.

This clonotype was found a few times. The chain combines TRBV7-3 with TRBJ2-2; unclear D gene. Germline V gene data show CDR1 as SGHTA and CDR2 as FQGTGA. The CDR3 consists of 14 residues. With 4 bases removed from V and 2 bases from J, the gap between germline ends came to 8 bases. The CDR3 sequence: CASSSSLNTGELFF. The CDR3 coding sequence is TGTGCCAGCAGCTCCTCTTTAAACACCGGGGAGCTGTTTTTT.

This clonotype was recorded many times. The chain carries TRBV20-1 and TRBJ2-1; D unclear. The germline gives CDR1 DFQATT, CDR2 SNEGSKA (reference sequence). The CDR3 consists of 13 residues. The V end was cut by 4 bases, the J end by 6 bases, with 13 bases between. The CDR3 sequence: CSAKRAQGNEQFF. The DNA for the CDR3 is TGCAGTGCTAAAAGGGCCCAAGGCAATGAGCAGTTCTTC.

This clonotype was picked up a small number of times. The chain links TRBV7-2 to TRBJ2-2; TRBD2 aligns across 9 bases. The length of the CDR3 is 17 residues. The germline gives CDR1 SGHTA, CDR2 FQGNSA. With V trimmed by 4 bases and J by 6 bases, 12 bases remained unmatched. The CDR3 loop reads CASSSTGGSGSPGELFF. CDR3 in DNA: TGTGCCAGCAGCTCAACTGGGGGTAGCGGGAGTCCCGGGGAGCTGTTTTTT.

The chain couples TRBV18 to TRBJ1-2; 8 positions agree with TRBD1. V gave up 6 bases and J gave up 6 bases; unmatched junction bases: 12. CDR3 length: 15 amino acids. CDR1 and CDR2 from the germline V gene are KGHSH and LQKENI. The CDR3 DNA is TGTGCCAGCTCCCCGGGACAGGCCGCTACCAATGGCTACACCTTC. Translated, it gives CASSPGQAATNGYTF.

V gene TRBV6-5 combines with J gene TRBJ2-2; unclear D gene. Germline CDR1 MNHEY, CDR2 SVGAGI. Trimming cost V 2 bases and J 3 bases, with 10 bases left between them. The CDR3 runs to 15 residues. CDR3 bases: TGTGCCAGCAGTTACCAAGACACGTACACCGGGGAGCTGTTTTTT. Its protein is CASSYQDTYTGELFF.

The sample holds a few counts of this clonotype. The CDR3, as DNA: TGCAGTGCTAGAGATCCGTCTAGCGGCTCTTTGAGAAATGAGCAGTTCTTC. It yields the protein CSARDPSSGSLRNEQFF. The rearrangement uses TRBV20-1 and TRBJ2-1; 7 positions agree with TRBD2. After removal of 0 bases from V and 7 bases from J, the junction contained 15 bases not matched to a gene. CDR1 DFQATT and CDR2 SNEGSKA come from the germline V gene (reference sequence). The CDR3 length is 17 residues.

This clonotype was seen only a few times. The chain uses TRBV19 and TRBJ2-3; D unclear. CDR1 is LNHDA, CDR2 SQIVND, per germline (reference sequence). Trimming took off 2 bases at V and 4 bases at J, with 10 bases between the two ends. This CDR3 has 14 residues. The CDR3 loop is CASSIRQVPDTQYF. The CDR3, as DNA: TGTGCCAGTAGTATAAGGCAGGTTCCAGATACGCAGTATTTT.

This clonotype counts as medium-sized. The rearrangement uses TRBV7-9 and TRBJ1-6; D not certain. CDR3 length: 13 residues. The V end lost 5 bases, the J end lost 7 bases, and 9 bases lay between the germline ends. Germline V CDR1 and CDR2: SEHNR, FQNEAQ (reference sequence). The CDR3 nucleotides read TGTGCCAGCAGCCTCAAGGAGAATTCACCCCTCCACTTT. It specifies CASSLKENSPLHF.

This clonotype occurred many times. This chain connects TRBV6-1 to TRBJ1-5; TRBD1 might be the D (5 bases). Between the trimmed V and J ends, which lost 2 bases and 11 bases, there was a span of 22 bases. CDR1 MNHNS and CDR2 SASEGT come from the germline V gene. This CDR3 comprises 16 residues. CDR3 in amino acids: CASSESRLRAPRAQHF. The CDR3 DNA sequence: TGTGCCAGCAGTGAATCCCGACTCAGGGCCCCTCGGGCCCAGCATTTT.